The 13 T cell receptor beta chains reported below all come from one sample, sequenced in a study of blood T cells in healthy people across ages. A second roughly 6 to 11 cycle PCR used barcoded and J-beta primers. TCRdb reprocessed the 5' RACE reads with MiXCR, giving one entry per CDR3 protein. Of roughly 1,500,000 distinct CDR3 sequences listed, 42% are singletons. Material for sequencing was blood. The receptors come from a woman under 30 in good health.

This rearrangement joins TRBV7-2 to TRBJ2-7; D tentatively fits TRBD1 or TRBD2 (5 bases each). Trimming took 4 bases from V and 0 from J, leaving 13 bases between them. The germline gives CDR1 SGHTA, CDR2 FQGNSA. The CDR3 is made up of 15 amino acids. Here the CDR3 reads CASSWEQGHSYEQYF. As DNA, the CDR3 is TGTGCCAGCAGCTGGGAGCAGGGCCACTCCTACGAGCAGTACTTC.

This clonotype was counted a few times. The rearrangement links TRBV10-3 to TRBJ2-7; D is ambiguous. Germline loops: CDR1 ENHRY, CDR2 SYGVKD. The CDR3 contains 14 residues. V was cut by 5 bases and J by 1 base, with 12 bases left in between. The DNA of the CDR3 is TGTGCCATCAGTTACATCGGGCAGTCCTACGAGCAGTACTTC. It encodes CAISYIGQSYEQYF.

The table lists this clonotype with a few counts. The CDR3 sequence is CATRKRDRDYNEQFF. In DNA form, the CDR3 reads TGTGCCACCCGAAAGCGGGACAGGGACTACAATGAGCAGTTCTTC. The chain is built from TRBV27 and TRBJ2-1; 9 bases line up with TRBD1. V lost 10 bases, J lost 3 bases, and 10 bases stayed unmatched. CDR1 is MNHEY, CDR2 SMNVEV, per germline (reference sequence). The CDR3 runs to 15 residues.

The chain links TRBV27 to TRBJ1-1; no clear D. Trimming removed 6 bases from V and 0 bases from J, with 23 bases in between. The germline gives CDR1 MNHEY, CDR2 SMNVEV (reference sequence). The CDR3 extends over 18 amino acids. CDR3 DNA sequence: TGTGCCAGCAGACTACAGTTTAGGAGTGTAGAACTGAACACTGAAGCTTTCTTT. Its translation: CASRLQFRSVELNTEAFF.

J is TRBJ2-3 and V is TRBV7-8, with 8 nucleotides matching TRBD2. Trimming removed 9 bases from V and 3 bases from J; junction bases left unmatched: 5. CDR3 length equals 13 residues. CDR1 SGHVS and CDR2 FQNEAQ come from the germline V gene. Here the CDR3 DNA reads TGTGCCAGTAGGACTAGCCCGACAGATACGCAGTATTTT. It is translated as CASRTSPTDTQYF.

The V call is TRBV20-1, the J call TRBJ2-7; 8 bases are shared with TRBD1. The germline CDR1 and CDR2 sequences are DFQATT and SNEGSKA (reference sequence). The CDR3 spans 17 residues. V gave up 3 bases and J gave up 2 bases; unmatched junction bases: 15. The CDR3 is CSASGVQGALNAYEQYF. As DNA, the CDR3 is TGCAGTGCTAGCGGTGTGCAGGGGGCCCTAAATGCCTACGAGCAGTACTTC.

This clonotype turned up a few times. The rearrangement uses TRBV20-1 and TRBJ2-1; 7 nucleotides align to TRBD2. Germline CDR1 is DFQATT and CDR2 is SNEGSKA (reference sequence). The CDR3 runs 16 residues. V lost 0 bases to trimming and J lost 0 bases; unmatched junction nucleotides: 5. DNA for the CDR3: TGCAGTGCTAGAGATTTTGCTAGCGGCTCCTACAATGAGCAGTTCTTC. It yields the protein CSARDFASGSYNEQFF.

The genes are TRBV20-1 and TRBJ2-1; 7 bases are shared with TRBD2. CDR1 and CDR2 (germline): DFQATT, SNEGSKA (reference sequence). The CDR3 has 16 residues. Trimming at V came to 5 bases and at J to 4 bases, leaving 14 bases not matched to a gene. The CDR3 DNA reads as TGCAGTGCTCCGATGGGAGGGACCCGGCCGTACAATGAGCAGTTCTTC. This translates into CSAPMGGTRPYNEQFF.

J is TRBJ2-7 and V is TRBV27; TRBD2 agrees at 9 bases. Germline V gives CDR1 MNHEY, CDR2 SMNVEV (reference sequence). The CDR3 contains 19 residues. V was clipped by 2 bases and J by 0 bases; unmatched bases: 14. The CDR3 bases are TGTGCCAGCAGTTTAAAACCGGGACTAGCATCCTATAACTCCTACGAGCAGTACTTC. Its protein is CASSLKPGLASYNSYEQYF.

This rearrangement joins TRBV11-2 to TRBJ2-1; D might be TRBD1 (5 bases). Germline lookup yields CDR1 SGHAT and CDR2 FQNNGV. The CDR3 runs 14 residues. V lost 5 bases to trimming and J lost 7 bases, with 15 bases between them. The CDR3 DNA reads as TGTGCCAGCAGCCTAGGGGTTATCGGTAATGAGCAGTTCTTC. As protein: CASSLGVIGNEQFF.

The chain combines TRBV12-3 or TRBV12-4 with TRBJ1-6, with TRBD1 matching 8 bases. V trimming: 4 bases; J trimming: 9 bases; junction bases outside the gene matches: 11. The CDR3 spans 16 residues. Written as DNA, the CDR3 is TGTGCCAGCAGTTCGATACAGGGGGGAGGGGGTTCACCCCTCCACTTT. This translates into CASSSIQGGGGSPLHF.

Comment on this clonotype: This may come from a read error, since a much larger clone is one base off. The chain has TRBV29-1 and TRBJ2-7, with D unclear. V lost 5 bases to trimming and J lost 4 bases, with 6 bases between them. The CDR3 loop spans 10 amino acids. Germline-derived CDR1 and CDR2 are SQVTM and ANQGSEA. The CDR3 sequence is CSVFRYEQYF. CDR3 nucleotides: TGCAGCGTTTTTCGATACGAGCAGTACTTC.

The chain employs TRBV18 and TRBJ1-1; D is undetermined. This CDR3 is 15 amino acids long. Between the trimmed V and J ends, which lost 2 bases and 5 bases, there was a span of 15 bases. Germline V gene data show CDR1 as KGHSH and CDR2 as LQKENI. CDR3 sequence reads: CASSPIASRGTEAFF. CDR3 coding DNA: TGTGCCAGCTCACCAATCGCCTCTCGTGGGACTGAAGCTTTCTTT.